In its sample, the clone carrying this T cell receptor beta chain was seen a few times. The ends lost 0 bases at V and 4 bases at J; junction bases unmatched: 2. This CDR3 comprises 15 residues. Germline assignment: CDR1 SGHRS and CDR2 YFSETQ. The sample comes from a study of cytomegalovirus exposure and HLA in healthy donors. The PCR was carried out with 60 Vbeta primers and 13 Jbeta primers. Sequencing was performed with immunoSEQ multiplex PCR; in TCRdb, only in-frame clones are kept and a portion is missing. The table lists about 160,000 clones, 70% to 80% of them singletons. The V gene is TRBV5-1, the J gene TRBJ2-1; 9 nucleotides match TRBD2. The sample was PBMCs. The receptor's source is a human donor in good health. The CDR3 is CASSLELAGYNEQFF. DNA for the CDR3: TGCGCCAGCAGCTTGGAGCTAGCGGGATACAATGAGCAGTTCTTC.